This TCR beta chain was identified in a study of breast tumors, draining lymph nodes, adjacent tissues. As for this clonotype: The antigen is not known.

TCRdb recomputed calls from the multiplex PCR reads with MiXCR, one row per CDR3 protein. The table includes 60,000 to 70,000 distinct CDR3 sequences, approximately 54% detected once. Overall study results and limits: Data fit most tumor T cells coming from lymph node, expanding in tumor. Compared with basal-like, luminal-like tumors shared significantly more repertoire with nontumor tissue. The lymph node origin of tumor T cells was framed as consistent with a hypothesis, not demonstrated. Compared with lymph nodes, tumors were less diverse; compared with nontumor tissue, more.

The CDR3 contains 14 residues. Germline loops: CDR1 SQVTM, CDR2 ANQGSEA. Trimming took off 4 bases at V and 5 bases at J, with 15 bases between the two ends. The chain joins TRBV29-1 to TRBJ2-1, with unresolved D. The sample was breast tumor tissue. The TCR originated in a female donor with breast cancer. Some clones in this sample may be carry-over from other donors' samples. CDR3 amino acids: CSVVYYLGDNEQFF. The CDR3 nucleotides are TGCAGCGTTGTTTACTACTTAGGAGACAATGAGCAGTTCTTC.